Following are 7 T cell receptor beta chains from one sample sequenced in a study of control samples from healthy donors and cancer patients. Clones were read by immunoSEQ multiplex PCR, and TCRdb kept only the in-frame ones, dropping some. The table records 130,000 to 150,000 clones, 93% of them present only once. Sample: blood. These receptors came from a man aged 18-30 years in good health.

The V and J genes are TRBV5-6 and TRBJ1-1; no clear D. The CDR3 has 12 amino acids. Germline-derived CDR1 and CDR2 are SGHDT and YYEEEE. Trimming removed 3 bases from V and 6 bases from J, with 9 bases in between. In DNA form, the CDR3 reads TGTGCCAGCAGCTCGGGGTACGCTGAAGCTTTCTTT. Encoded protein: CASSSGYAEAFF.

The V and J genes are TRBV11-3 and TRBJ2-3; 9 bases line up with TRBD2. With 1 base clipped from V and 2 bases from J, the junction kept 1 base outside the gene matches. The CDR3 loop spans 15 amino acids. In germline, CDR1 is SGHNT, CDR2 YENEEA. CDR3 in amino acids: CASSLGTSVTDTQYF. In nucleotides, the CDR3 is TGTGCCAGCAGCTTAGGGACTAGCGTCACAGATACGCAGTATTTT.

The chain uses TRBV7-9 and TRBJ1-6, with D uncertain. The V end was cut by 0 bases, the J end by 8 bases, with 5 bases between. Germline CDR1 and CDR2: SEHNR and FQNEAQ (reference sequence). This CDR3 has 13 residues. Written as DNA, the CDR3 is TGTGCCAGCAGCTTAGCGCTCGATTCACCCCTCCACTTT. Protein: CASSLALDSPLHF.

The chain employs TRBV6-5 and TRBJ2-5, with D perhaps TRBD2 (6 bases). V was shortened by 6 bases and J by 1 base, with 12 bases between the two germline ends. This CDR3 is 14 amino acids long. The germline V gene encodes CDR1 MNHEY and CDR2 SVGAGI. In DNA form, the CDR3 reads TGTGCCAGCAGCTGGTCGGGGGTCCAAGAGACCCAGTACTTC. Its translation is CASSWSGVQETQYF.

The chain links TRBV12-3 or TRBV12-4 to TRBJ2-5, with D perhaps matching TRBD1 (6 bases). The CDR3 sequence is 13 residues long. The V and J ends lost 1 base and 7 bases respectively, with 10 bases between them. CDR3 protein: CASSLDREGTQYF. The CDR3 DNA reads TGTGCCAGCAGTTTAGACAGGGAAGGGACCCAGTACTTC.

This rearrangement joins TRBV6-5 to TRBJ2-7; D might be TRBD1 or TRBD2, each matching 5 bases. The germline CDR1 and CDR2 sequences are MNHEY and SVGAGI. The CDR3 runs 15 residues. The germline V and J ends were trimmed by 0 bases and 6 bases, with 15 bases remaining between them. The CDR3 coding sequence is TGTGCCAGCAGTTACTCGGGACCTGTTTCGGGCGAGCAGTACTTC. Translation gives CASSYSGPVSGEQYF.

The chain joins TRBV5-1 to TRBJ2-3; D call uncertain. V gave up 4 bases and J gave up 4 bases, with 10 bases separating them. Germline V lookup: CDR1 SGHRS, CDR2 YFSETQ. The CDR3 has 13 residues. Written as DNA, the CDR3 is TGCGCCAGCAGCCCGCAGACTGCAGATACGCAGTATTTT. Encoded protein: CASSPQTADTQYF. Based on the CDR3 plus reference TRBV5-1 and TRBJ2-3, the full variable domain is KAGVTQTPRYLIKTRGQQVTLSCSPISGHRSVSWYQQTPGQGLQFLFEYFSETQRNKGNFPGRFSGRQFSNSRSEMNVSTLELGDSALYLCASSPQTADTQYFGPGTRLTVL.